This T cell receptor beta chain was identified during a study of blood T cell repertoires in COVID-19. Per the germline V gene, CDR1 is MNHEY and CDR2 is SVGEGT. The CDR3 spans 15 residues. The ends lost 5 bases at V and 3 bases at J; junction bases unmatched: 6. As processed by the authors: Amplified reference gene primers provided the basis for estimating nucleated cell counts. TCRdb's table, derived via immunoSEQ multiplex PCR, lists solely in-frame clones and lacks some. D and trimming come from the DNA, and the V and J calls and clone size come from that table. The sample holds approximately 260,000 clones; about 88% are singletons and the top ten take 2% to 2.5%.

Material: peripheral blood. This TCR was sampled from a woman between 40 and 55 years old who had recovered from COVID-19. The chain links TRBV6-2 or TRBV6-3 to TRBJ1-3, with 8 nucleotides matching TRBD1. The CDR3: CASSATGEYGNTIYF. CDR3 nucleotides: TGTGCCAGCAGTGCGACAGGGGAATATGGAAACACCATATATTTT.